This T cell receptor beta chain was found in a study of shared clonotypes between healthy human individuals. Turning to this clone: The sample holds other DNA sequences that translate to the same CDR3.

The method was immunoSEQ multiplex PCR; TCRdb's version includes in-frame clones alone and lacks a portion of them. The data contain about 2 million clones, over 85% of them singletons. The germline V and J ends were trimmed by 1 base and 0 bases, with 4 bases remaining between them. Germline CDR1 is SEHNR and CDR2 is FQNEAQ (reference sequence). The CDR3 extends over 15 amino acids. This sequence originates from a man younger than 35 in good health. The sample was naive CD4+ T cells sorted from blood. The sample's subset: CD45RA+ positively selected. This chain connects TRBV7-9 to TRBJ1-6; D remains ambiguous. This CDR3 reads CASSLGSSYNSPLHF. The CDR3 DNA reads TGTGCCAGCAGCTTAGGGAGCTCCTATAATTCACCCCTCCACTTT.